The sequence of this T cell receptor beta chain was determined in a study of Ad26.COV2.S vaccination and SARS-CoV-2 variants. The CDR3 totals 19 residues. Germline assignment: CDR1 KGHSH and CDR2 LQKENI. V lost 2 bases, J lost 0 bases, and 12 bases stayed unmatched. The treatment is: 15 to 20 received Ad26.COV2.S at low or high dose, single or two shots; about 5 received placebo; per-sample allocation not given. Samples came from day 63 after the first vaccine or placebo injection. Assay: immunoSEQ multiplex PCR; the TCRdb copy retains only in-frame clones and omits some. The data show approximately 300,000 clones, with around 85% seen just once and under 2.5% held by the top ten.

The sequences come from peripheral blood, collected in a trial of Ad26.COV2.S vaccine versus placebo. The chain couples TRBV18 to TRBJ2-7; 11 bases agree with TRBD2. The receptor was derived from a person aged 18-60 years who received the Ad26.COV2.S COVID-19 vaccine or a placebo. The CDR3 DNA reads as TGTGCCAGCTCACCAAGGCGGGTACTAGCGGGGGACCTCTCCTACGAGCAGTACTTC. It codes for CASSPRRVLAGDLSYEQYF.